The 7 T cell receptor beta chains below were found in one sample sequenced in a study of cytomegalovirus exposure and HLA in healthy donors. Both 60 Vbeta primers and 13 Jbeta primers went into the PCR. The assay was immunoSEQ multiplex PCR, and TCRdb's table has in-frame clones only and misses some. The sample includes about 150,000 clones. The sample comprised PBMCs. The receptors originated from a woman in her forties or fifties in good health and CMV-seronegative.

V and J are TRBV6-6 and TRBJ2-7, with 7 bases that match TRBD2. The CDR3 is 14 amino acids. Germline V gene sequence: CDR1 MNHNY, CDR2 SVGAGI (reference sequence). With V trimmed by 7 bases and J by 5 bases, 11 bases remained unmatched. CDR3 nucleotide sequence: TGTGCCAGCACCTCTTTAGCGGGCCTTAACGAGCAGTACTTC. Translation gives CASTSLAGLNEQYF.

The CDR3 protein is CASRTGGQETQYF. CDR3 nucleotide sequence: TGTGCCAGCAGGACGGGCGGGCAAGAGACCCAGTACTTC. The chain combines TRBV6-5 with TRBJ2-5; tentative D call: TRBD2 (5 bases). There are 13 residues in the CDR3. The germline gives CDR1 MNHEY, CDR2 SVGAGI. The ends were cut back, 6 bases at V and 2 bases at J, with 10 bases in the middle.

The J gene is TRBJ1-5, the V gene TRBV4-2, with a possible D match to TRBD1 (5 bases). CDR1 and CDR2 from the germline V gene are LGHNA and YNFKEQ. V lost 2 bases and J lost 2, with 7 bases in between. The CDR3 extends over 14 amino acids. The CDR3 is CASSQPGGNQPQHF. CDR3 DNA: TGTGCCAGCAGCCAACCGGGGGGCAATCAGCCCCAGCATTTT.

The chain couples TRBV4-1 to TRBJ2-7, with D perhaps TRBD2 (6 bases). The germline V and J ends were trimmed by 5 bases and 3 bases, with 20 bases remaining between them. Germline V gene data show CDR1 as MGHRA and CDR2 as YSYEKL. The CDR3 covers 16 residues. CDR3 nucleotide sequence: TGCGCCAGCAGCAAAAGCGCAGCGGGTACCGTCTACGAGCAGTACTTC. Protein product: CASSKSAAGTVYEQYF.

The chain uses TRBV7-9 and TRBJ1-4; 8 positions match TRBD1. The germline V gene encodes CDR1 SEHNR and CDR2 FQNEAQ (reference sequence). V was clipped by 6 bases and J by 8 bases; unmatched bases: 8. This CDR3 comprises 14 residues. In DNA, the CDR3 is TGTGCCAGCAGAGGCCGACAGGGGCCGGAAAAACTGTTTTTT. It is translated as CASRGRQGPEKLFF.

The chain has TRBV6-1 and TRBJ2-5, with 7 bases lining up with TRBD2. V shed 6 bases and J 7 bases; nucleotides not matched to a gene: 14. The CDR3 runs to 15 residues. Germline assignment: CDR1 MNHNS and CDR2 SASEGT. Written as DNA, the CDR3 is TGTGCCAGCAGAGAGGGAGGGCTCAACGTGGCGACCCAGTACTTC. Its protein product is CASREGGLNVATQYF.

This chain links TRBV5-6 with TRBJ2-7; TRBD1 is a possible D gene (6 bases). CDR3 length: 14 residues. The V and J ends lost 3 bases and 2 bases respectively, with 12 bases between them. From germline, CDR1 is SGHDT and CDR2 YYEEEE. This chain's CDR3 is CASSSKGGTYEQYF. In DNA, the CDR3 is TGTGCCAGCAGCTCAAAAGGGGGAACCTACGAGCAGTACTTC.